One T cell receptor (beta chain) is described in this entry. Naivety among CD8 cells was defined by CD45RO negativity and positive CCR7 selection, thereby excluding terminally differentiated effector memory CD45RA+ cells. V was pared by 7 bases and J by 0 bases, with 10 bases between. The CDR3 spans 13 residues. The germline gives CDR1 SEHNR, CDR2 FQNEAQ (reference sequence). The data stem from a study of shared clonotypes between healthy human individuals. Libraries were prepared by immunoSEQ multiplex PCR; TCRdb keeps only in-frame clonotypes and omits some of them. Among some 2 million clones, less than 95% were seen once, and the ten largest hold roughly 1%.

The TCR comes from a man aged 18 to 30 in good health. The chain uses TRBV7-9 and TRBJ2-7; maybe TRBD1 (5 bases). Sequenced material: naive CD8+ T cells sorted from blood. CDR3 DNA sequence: TGTGCCAGCATTAACAGGAGCTCCTACGAGCAGTACTTC. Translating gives CASINRSSYEQYF.